This TCR beta chain was found in a study of T cell repertoires and HLA-DP antigens. Overall study context: One alloantigen had about nine groove amino acid differences from self, the other one.

Here immunoSEQ multiplex PCR was the method, and the copy in TCRdb shows in-frame clones only, minus some. The sample lists about 89,000 clones, 86% seen once, with around 1.7% in the top ten. Of note for this clone: Its antigen is as yet unknown.

Germline V CDR1 and CDR2: SGHRS, YFSETQ. With 4 bases removed from V and 1 base from J, the gap between germline ends came to 6 bases. The CDR3 has 13 residues. The sample consisted of CD4+ T cells from PBMCs. The origin of this receptor is a man aged 45-65 years in good health and CMV-seronegative. The chain joins TRBV5-1 to TRBJ1-5; D remains unclear. The chain's CDR3 is CASSPGSNQPQHF. The CDR3 nucleotides are TGCGCCAGCAGCCCCGGAAGCAATCAGCCCCAGCATTTT. Full variable domain (rest looked up from reference TRBV5-1 and TRBJ1-5): KAGVTQTPRYLIKTRGQQVTLSCSPISGHRSVSWYQQTPGQGLQFLFEYFSETQRNKGNFPGRFSGRQFSNSRSEMNVSTLELGDSALYLCASSPGSNQPQHFGDGTRLSIL.